Presented here are 5 T cell receptor beta chains from one specimen sequenced in a study of lymphopenia after photon versus proton radiotherapy. TCRdb's table, derived via immunoSEQ multiplex PCR, lists solely in-frame clones and lacks some. The sample records around 70,000 clones, approximately 90% being singletons. The source was peripheral blood, collected from a patient treated with photon-based radiotherapy. These receptors were obtained from a woman in her 40s with cholangiocarcinoma.

The chain links TRBV15 to TRBJ1-2; D unresolved. The CDR3 consists of 14 residues. Looked up from germline, CDR1 is LNHNV and CDR2 is YYDKDF (reference sequence). Trimming shortened V by 6 bases and J by 5 bases, and 16 bases separated the two germline ends. Written as DNA, the CDR3 is TGTGCCACCAGACTAACGGGCCTAGGATATGGCTACACCTTC. Protein: CATRLTGLGYGYTF.

The chain has TRBV5-4 and TRBJ1-3, with TRBD1 matching over 7 bases. J lost 4 bases, V lost 4 bases, and 8 bases had no gene match. This CDR3 is 15 amino acids long. The germline CDR1 and CDR2 sequences are SGHNT and YYREEE (reference sequence). This CDR3 is CASSNQGGRGNTIYF. CDR3 nucleotide sequence: TGTGCCAGCAGCAATCAGGGGGGCCGAGGAAACACCATATATTTT.

This chain connects TRBV10-3 to TRBJ1-2; a possible D gene is TRBD1 (6 bases). Trimming left V 0 bases short and J 3 bases short, with 17 bases between. The CDR3 covers 17 residues. Germline V gene data show CDR1 as ENHRY and CDR2 as SYGVKD. This chain's CDR3 is CAISESGSGGLDYGYTF. The CDR3 bases are TGTGCCATCAGTGAGTCGGGGTCGGGGGGCCTGGACTATGGCTACACCTTC.

The V gene is TRBV27, the J gene TRBJ2-6; no reliable D call. The CDR3 runs to 17 residues. V lost 7 bases and J 0 bases, leaving 16 bases between the germline ends. Germline CDR1 reads MNHEY; CDR2 reads SMNVEV (reference sequence). The CDR3 protein is CASTPGRSSSGANVLTF. The CDR3 DNA sequence: TGTGCCAGCACCCCGGGTCGTTCCAGCTCTGGGGCCAACGTCCTGACTTTC.

J is TRBJ2-7 and V is TRBV18; the D call may be TRBD1 or TRBD2 (7 bases each). CDR1 KGHSH and CDR2 LQKENI come from the germline V gene. CDR3 size: 14 residues. Trimming shortened V by 10 bases and J by 1 base, and 17 bases separated the two germline ends. In nucleotides, the CDR3 is TGTGCCACCCGACAGGGACTAAATTCCTACGAGCAGTACTTC. Protein: CATRQGLNSYEQYF.